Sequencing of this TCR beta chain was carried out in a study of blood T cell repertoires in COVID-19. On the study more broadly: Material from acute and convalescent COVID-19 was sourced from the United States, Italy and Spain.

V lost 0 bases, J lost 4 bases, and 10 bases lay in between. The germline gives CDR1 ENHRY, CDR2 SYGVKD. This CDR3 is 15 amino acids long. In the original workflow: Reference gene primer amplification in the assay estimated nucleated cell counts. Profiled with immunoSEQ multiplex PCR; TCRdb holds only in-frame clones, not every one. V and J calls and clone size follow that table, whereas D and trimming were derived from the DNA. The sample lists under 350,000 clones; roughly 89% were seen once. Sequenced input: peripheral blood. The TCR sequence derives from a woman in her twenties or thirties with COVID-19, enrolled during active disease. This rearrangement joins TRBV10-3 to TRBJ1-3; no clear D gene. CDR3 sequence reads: CAISESGGTGNTIYF. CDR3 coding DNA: TGTGCCATCAGTGAGTCCGGAGGTACAGGAAACACCATATATTTT.